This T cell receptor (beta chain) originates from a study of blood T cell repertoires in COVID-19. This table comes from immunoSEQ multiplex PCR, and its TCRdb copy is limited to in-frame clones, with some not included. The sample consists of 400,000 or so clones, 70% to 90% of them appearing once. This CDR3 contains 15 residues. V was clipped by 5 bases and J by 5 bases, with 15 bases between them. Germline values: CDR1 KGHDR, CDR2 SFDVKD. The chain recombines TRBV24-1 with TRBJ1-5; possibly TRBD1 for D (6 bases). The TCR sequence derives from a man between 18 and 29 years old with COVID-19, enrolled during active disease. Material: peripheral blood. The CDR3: CATSVTGLRDQPQHF. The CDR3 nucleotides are TGTGCCACCAGTGTCACAGGGTTGAGGGATCAGCCCCAGCATTTT.